These T cell receptor beta chains were read from a single sample in a study of T cell responses to AZD1222 COVID-19 vaccine. Libraries were prepared by immunoSEQ multiplex PCR; TCRdb keeps only in-frame clonotypes and omits some of them. This table has some 120,000 clones, more than 85% appearing once. The sequencing used peripheral blood, collected on day 0 of AZD1222 vaccination. These receptors all stem from an adult in good health. Both conserved end residues are part of each CDR3. Fields, in order: D gene, clone size, V gene, J gene, CDR3 DNA, CDR3 protein. The D gene is left open where the match is weak. A clone size is listed for some rows: how often the clone was seen (once, few, many), or a class if it is expanded.

TRBD2	.	TRBV10-2	TRBJ2-5	TGCGCCAGCAGTTGGACTAGATCCAAAGAGACCCAGTACTTC	CASSWTRSKETQYF
.	.	TRBV5-4	TRBJ1-3	TGTGCCAGCAGCTTGGACAGGCTAAACACCATATATTTT	CASSLDRLNTIYF
TRBD1	.	TRBV6-5	TRBJ2-3	TGTGCCAGCAGCCCGGGACAGCTCAGCACAGATACGCAGTATTTT	CASSPGQLSTDTQYF
.	once	TRBV12-3/TRBV12-4	TRBJ1-2	TGTGCCAGCAGAACAGGGACGGTCGTTGGCTACACCTTC	CASRTGTVVGYTF
TRBD1	.	TRBV7-2	TRBJ2-2	TGTGCCAGCAGCTTCCGGACAGGGGGAACCGGGGAGCTGTTTTTT	CASSFRTGGTGELFF
.	.	TRBV6-6	TRBJ2-2	TGTGCCAGCAGGCGAGAGGGTGGCGGGACACTGAACACCGGGGAGCTGTTTTTT	CASRREGGGTLNTGELFF
TRBD1	.	TRBV12-5	TRBJ1-1	TGTGCTAGTGCAACGACAGGGGGCAACACTGAAGCTTTCTTT	CASATTGGNTEAFF
.	.	TRBV6-5	TRBJ2-7	TGTGCCAGCCGGCCAGGGGCTACCTACGAGCAGTACTTC	CASRPGATYEQYF
.	.	TRBV16	TRBJ2-2	TGTGCCAGCAGCCAATCGAATAACCCGGAGCTGTTTTTT	CASSQSNNPELFF
.	.	TRBV5-5	TRBJ1-1	TGTGCCAGCAGCTTCCGTGGCCTGGGGACGAACACTGAAGCTTTCTTT	CASSFRGLGTNTEAFF